This entry concerns a single T cell receptor (beta chain). CDR1 is SGHDN, CDR2 FVKESK, per germline. This CDR3 region has 16 residues. Trimming removed 3 bases at V and 2 bases at J, with 11 bases between. This sample was included in a study of blood T cell repertoires in COVID-19. Data came from immunoSEQ multiplex PCR; TCRdb stores just in-frame clones and leaves some out. The sample lists about 140,000 clones; approximately 80% were seen once. The sequenced sample consisted of peripheral blood. The TCR was taken from a woman aged 80 or over with active or convalescent COVID-19. The rearrangement links TRBV14 to TRBJ2-6; D unclear. CDR3 loop: CASSQTGRPGANVLTF. CDR3 DNA: TGTGCCAGCAGCCAGACCGGCAGGCCTGGGGCCAACGTCCTGACTTTC.